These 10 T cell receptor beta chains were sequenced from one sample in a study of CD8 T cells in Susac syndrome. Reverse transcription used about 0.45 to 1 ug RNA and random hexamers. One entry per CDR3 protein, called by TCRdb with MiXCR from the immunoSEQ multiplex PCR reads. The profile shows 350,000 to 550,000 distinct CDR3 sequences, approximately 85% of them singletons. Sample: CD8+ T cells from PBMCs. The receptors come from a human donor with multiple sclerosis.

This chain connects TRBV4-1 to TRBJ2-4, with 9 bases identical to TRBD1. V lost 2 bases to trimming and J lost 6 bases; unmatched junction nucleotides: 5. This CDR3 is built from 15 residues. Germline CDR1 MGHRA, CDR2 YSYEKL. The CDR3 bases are TGCGCCAGCAGCCAACCGGGACAGGGCTCAAACATTCAGTACTTC. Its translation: CASSQPGQGSNIQYF.

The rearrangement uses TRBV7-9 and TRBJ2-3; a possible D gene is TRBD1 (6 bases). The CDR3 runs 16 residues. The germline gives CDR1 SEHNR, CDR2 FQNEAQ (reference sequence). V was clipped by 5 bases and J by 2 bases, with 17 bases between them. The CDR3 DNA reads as TGTGCCAGCAGCCCAGGGGAAGGCCCGCCCACAGATACGCAGTATTTT. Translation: CASSPGEGPPTDTQYF.

Here the CDR3 DNA reads TGTGCCAGCAGTGGGGTTTTGGGGAATGAGCAGTTCTTC. This sequence encodes CASSGVLGNEQFF. The V call is TRBV27, the J call TRBJ2-1; D ambiguous. The CDR3 length is 13 residues. Germline assignment: CDR1 MNHEY and CDR2 SMNVEV (reference sequence). V lost 5 bases and J 7 bases, leaving 12 bases between the germline ends.

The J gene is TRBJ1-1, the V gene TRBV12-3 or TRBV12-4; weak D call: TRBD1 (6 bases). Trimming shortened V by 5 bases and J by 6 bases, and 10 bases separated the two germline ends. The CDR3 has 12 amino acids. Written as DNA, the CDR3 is TGTGCCAGCAGTATGGGACATCCTGAAGCTTTCTTT. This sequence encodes CASSMGHPEAFF.

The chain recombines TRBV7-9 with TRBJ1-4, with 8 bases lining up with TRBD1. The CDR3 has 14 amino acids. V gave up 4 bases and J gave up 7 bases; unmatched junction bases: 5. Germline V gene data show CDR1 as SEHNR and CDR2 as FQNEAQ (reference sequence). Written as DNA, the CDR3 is TGTGCCAGCAGCTCCCATACAGGGGGTGAAAAACTGTTTTTT. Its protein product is CASSSHTGGEKLFF.

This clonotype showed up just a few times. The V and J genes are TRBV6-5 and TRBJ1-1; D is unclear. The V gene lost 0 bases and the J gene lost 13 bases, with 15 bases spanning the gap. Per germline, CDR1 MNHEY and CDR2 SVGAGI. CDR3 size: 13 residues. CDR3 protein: CASSYSGGEVVFF. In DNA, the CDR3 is TGTGCCAGCAGTTACTCGGGCGGGGAAGTCGTTTTCTTT.

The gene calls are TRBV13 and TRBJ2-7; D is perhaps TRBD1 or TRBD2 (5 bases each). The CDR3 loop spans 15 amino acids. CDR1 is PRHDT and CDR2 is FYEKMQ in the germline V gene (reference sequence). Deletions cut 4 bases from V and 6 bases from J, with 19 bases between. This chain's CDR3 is CASSSAGTDLGEQYF. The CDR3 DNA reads TGTGCCAGCAGCTCGGCCGGGACCGACCTCGGCGAGCAGTACTTC. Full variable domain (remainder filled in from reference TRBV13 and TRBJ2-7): AAGVIQSPRHLIKEKRETATLKCYPIPRHDTVYWYQQGPGQDPQFLISFYEKMQSDKGSIPDRFSAQQFSDYHSELNMSSLELGDSALYFCASSSAGTDLGEQYFGPGTRLTVT.

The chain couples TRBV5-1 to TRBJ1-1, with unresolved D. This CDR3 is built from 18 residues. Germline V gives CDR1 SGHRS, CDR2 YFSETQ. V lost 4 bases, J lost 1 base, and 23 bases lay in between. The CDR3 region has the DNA TGCGCCAGCAGCCCAACCTTCCCCTCCCCAGAGGGGAACACTGAAGCTTTCTTT. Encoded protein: CASSPTFPSPEGNTEAFF. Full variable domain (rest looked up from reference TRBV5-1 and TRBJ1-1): KAGVTQTPRYLIKTRGQQVTLSCSPISGHRSVSWYQQTPGQGLQFLFEYFSETQRNKGNFPGRFSGRQFSNSRSEMNVSTLELGDSALYLCASSPTFPSPEGNTEAFFGQGTRLTVV.

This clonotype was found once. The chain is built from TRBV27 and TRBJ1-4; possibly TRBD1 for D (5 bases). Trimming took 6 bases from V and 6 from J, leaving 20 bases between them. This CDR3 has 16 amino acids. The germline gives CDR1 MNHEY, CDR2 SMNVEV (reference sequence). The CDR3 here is CASSSEGPWADEKLFF. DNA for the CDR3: TGTGCCAGCAGCTCAGAGGGACCCTGGGCGGATGAAAAACTGTTTTTT.

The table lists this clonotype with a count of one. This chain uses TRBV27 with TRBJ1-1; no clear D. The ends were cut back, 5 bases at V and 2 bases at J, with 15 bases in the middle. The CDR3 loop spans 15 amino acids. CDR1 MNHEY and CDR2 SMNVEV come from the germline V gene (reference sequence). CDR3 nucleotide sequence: TGTGCCAGCAGTCCGCTCGAGGGCGCCAACACTGAAGCTTTCTTT. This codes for CASSPLEGANTEAFF.